The rows below give T cell receptor beta chains drawn from one sample of a study of cytomegalovirus exposure and HLA in healthy donors. The data were produced by immunoSEQ multiplex PCR, yet TCRdb's version contains in-frame clones alone and is incomplete. Of more than 140,000 clones detected, 50% to 75% appear once; the ten largest clones hold 3%. Sequencing was performed on PBMCs. Receptor source: a woman aged 30 to 39 in good health and CMV-seropositive. Each CDR3 is given with its conserved first and last residue. D genes are given only for firm matches. Not all rows give a size; the values are once, few, many and, for expanded clones, a class.

J | V | size | D | DNA | CDR3
TRBJ1-4 | TRBV7-6 | - | TRBD1 | TGTGCCAGCAGCCATTCTAAGGGGGCAGGTGAAAAACTGTTTTTT | CASSHSKGAGEKLFF
TRBJ2-6 | TRBV7-8 | once | - | TGTGCCAGCAGCTTACAGCTTTCGAGAGGCTCTGGGGCCAACGTCCTGACTTTC | CASSLQLSRGSGANVLTF
TRBJ1-2 | TRBV6-1 | - | TRBD1 | TGTGCCAGCAGTGAATCCTGGGACAGTTTCTATGGCTACACCTTC | CASSESWDSFYGYTF
TRBJ1-1 | TRBV2 | - | - | TGTGCCAGCAGTGAAGCGCCGGGCCAGGGCACTGAAGCTTTCTTT | CASSEAPGQGTEAFF
TRBJ2-6 | TRBV14 | - | TRBD1 | TGTGCCAGCAGCCGACAGGGGGCTGGGGCCAACGTCCTGACTTTC | CASSRQGAGANVLTF
TRBJ2-7 | TRBV30 | - | - | TGTGCCTGGGCGCTACTCAGGGATTACGAGCAGTACTTC | CAWALLRDYEQYF
TRBJ1-2 | TRBV6-1 | - | - | TGTGCCAGCAGTGAACACCCCCTGGAGGGCTACACCTTC | CASSEHPLEGYTF
TRBJ1-1 | TRBV6-5 | - | - | TGTGCCAGCAGTTACTATTCTGGACAGTTAGGCACTGAAGCTTTCTTT | CASSYYSGQLGTEAFF
TRBJ1-2 | TRBV7-9 | - | TRBD1 | TGTGCCAGCACCTTGGGACAGTCCTATGGCTACACCTTC | CASTLGQSYGYTF
TRBJ2-7 | TRBV5-4 | - | - | TGTGCCAGCAGCCCGGGGGTCGGGAGCATTTACGAGCAGTACTTC | CASSPGVGSIYEQYF
TRBJ1-3 | TRBV29-1 | - | - | TGCAGCGTTGAACGGGGGTCTGGAAACACCATATATTTT | CSVERGSGNTIYF
TRBJ2-2 | TRBV13 | - | TRBD2 | TGTGCCACCGATCACACGGGGGGGGAGTCCGGGGAGCTGTTTTTT | CATDHTGGESGELFF
TRBJ2-2 | TRBV1 | - | - | TGCACCAGCAGCCAAGTTTTTCTTCCAGGGACCGGGGAGCTGTTTTTT | CTSSQVFLPGTGELFF
TRBJ2-3 | TRBV5-1 | - | - | TGCGCCAGCAGCTTAACCCCGACTAGCACAGATACGCAGTATTTT | CASSLTPTSTDTQYF
TRBJ2-5 | TRBV27 | few | - | TGTGCCAGCAGTTTCGACCAAGAGACCCAGTACTTC | CASSFDQETQYF
TRBJ1-5 | TRBV6-5 | - | TRBD1 | TGTGCCAGCAGTTACGCGGGACAGGGTCAGCCCCAGCATTTT | CASSYAGQGQPQHF
TRBJ1-1 | TRBV19 | - | TRBD1 | TGTGCCAGTAGGACCCCTAACAGGGGGGTGAACACTGAAGCTTTCTTT | CASRTPNRGVNTEAFF
TRBJ2-7 | TRBV18 | - | TRBD1 | TGTGCCAGCTCACCACCGAGGAACAGGGGGGAGTTTCTGGACGAGCAGTACTTC | CASSPPRNRGEFLDEQYF
TRBJ1-5 | TRBV15 | few | - | TGTGCCACCAGCAGTGGGAGGGGGATGCGCAATCAGCCCCAGCATTTT | CATSSGRGMRNQPQHF
TRBJ2-3 | TRBV13 | - | - | TGTGCCAGCAGCTCCGGGGGAGAAGAGCAGTATTTT | CASSSGGEEQYF
TRBJ2-7 | TRBV7-8 | - | - | TGTGCCAGCAGCGGGACAAGCTACGAGCAGTACTTC | CASSGTSYEQYF
TRBJ2-7 | TRBV4-1 | - | TRBD1 | TGCGCCAGCAGCCAAGAACGCGACAGGGCTAACGAGCAGTACTTC | CASSQERDRANEQYF